This T cell receptor beta chain originates from a study of T cells in Graves' hyperthyroidism and ophthalmopathy. Findings and caveats of the study: Ophthalmopathy and stable hyperthyroidism were told apart by a 13 V-J model.

TCR beta CDR3 regions were amplified from RNA transcripts. With the HTBI primer set, the TCR CDR3 went through a first round of RT-PCR. TCRdb re-called the multiplex PCR reads with MiXCR, one entry per CDR3 protein. Among approximately 510,000 distinct CDR3 sequences listed, under 25% were seen once. This clonotype was found many times. Antigen: not known. Aged 18 to 65, the patients had hyperthyroidism that was newly diagnosed and had lasted under 2 months. In making diagnoses, clinical symptoms, serum thyroxine and TRAb, thyroid ultrasound and orbital computed tomography were all used. PBMCs were derived from roughly 10 ml fresh peripheral blood. Per germline, CDR1 MDHEN and CDR2 SYDVKM. The CDR3 is 14 residues long. V gave up 6 bases and J gave up 7 bases; unmatched junction bases: 6.

This TCR derives from a man between 18 and 35 years old with Graves' hyperthyroidism. What was sequenced was blood. The chain couples TRBV28 to TRBJ1-6; 7 nucleotides match TRBD1. CDR3: CASRSPGQNSPLHF. CDR3 nucleotide sequence: TGTGCCAGCAGGTCGCCGGGACAGAATTCACCCCTCCACTTT.